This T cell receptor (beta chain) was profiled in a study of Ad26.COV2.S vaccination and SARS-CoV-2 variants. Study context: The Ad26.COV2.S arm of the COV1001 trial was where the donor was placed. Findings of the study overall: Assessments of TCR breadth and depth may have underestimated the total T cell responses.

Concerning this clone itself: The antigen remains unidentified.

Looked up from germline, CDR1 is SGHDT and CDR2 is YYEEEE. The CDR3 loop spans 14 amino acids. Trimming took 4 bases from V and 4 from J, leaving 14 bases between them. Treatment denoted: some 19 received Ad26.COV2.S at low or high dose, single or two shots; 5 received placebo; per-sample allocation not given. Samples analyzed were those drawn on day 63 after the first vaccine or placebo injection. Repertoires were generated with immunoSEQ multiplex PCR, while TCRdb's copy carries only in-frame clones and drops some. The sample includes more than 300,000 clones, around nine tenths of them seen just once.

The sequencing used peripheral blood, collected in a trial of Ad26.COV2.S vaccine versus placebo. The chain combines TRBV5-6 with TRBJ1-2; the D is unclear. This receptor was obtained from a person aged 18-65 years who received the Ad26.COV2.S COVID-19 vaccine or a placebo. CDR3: CASSPSGRFYGYTF. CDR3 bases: TGTGCCAGCAGCCCATCGGGGAGGTTCTATGGCTACACCTTC.